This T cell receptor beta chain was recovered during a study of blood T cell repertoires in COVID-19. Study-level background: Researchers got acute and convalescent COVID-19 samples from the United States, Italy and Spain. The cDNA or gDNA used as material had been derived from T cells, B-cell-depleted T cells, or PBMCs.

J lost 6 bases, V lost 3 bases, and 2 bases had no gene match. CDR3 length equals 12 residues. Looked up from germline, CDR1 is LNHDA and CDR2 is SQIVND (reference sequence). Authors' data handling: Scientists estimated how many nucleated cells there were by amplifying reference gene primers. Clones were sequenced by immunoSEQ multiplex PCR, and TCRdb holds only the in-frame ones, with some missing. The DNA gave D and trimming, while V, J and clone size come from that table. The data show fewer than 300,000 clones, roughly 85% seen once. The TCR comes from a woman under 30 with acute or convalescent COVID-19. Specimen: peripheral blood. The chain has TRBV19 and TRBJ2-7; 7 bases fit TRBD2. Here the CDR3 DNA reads TGTGCCAGTAGTATGGGAGGGGTCGAGCAGTACTTC. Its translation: CASSMGGVEQYF.